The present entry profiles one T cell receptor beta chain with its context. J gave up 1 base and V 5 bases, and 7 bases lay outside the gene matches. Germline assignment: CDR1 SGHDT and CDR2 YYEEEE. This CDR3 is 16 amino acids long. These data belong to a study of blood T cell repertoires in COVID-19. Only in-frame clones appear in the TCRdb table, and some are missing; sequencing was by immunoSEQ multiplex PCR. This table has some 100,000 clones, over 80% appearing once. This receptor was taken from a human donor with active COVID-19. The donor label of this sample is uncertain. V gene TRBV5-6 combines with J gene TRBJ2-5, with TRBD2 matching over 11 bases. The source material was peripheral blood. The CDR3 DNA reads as TGTGCCAGCAGGTCACTAGCGGGGGTCCTCCAAGAGACCCAGTACTTC. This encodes CASRSLAGVLQETQYF.